A single sample is the source of the 26 T cell receptor beta chains below, sequenced in a study of cytomegalovirus exposure and HLA in healthy donors. Sequenced by immunoSEQ multiplex PCR; TCRdb stores in-frame clones only, minus some. The sample includes around 240,000 clones, 90% seen only once; the top ten take around 0.34%. Sequencing was performed on PBMCs. The receptors derive from a woman under 30 in good health and CMV-seronegative.

The chain is built from TRBV7-3 and TRBJ1-2; 9 bases line up with TRBD1. The germline CDR1 and CDR2 sequences are SGHTA and FQGTGA. The CDR3 consists of 14 residues. V lost 7 bases and J lost 8; bases outside the gene matches: 11. The DNA for the CDR3 is TGTGCCAGCACCGAGCAAGGACAGGGGACCGGCTACACCTTC. Amino acids: CASTEQGQGTGYTF.

The chain recombines TRBV2 with TRBJ1-6; D ambiguous. Trimming shortened V by 6 bases and J by 13 bases, and 10 bases separated the two germline ends. This CDR3 is built from 11 residues. The germline gives CDR1 SNHLY, CDR2 FYNNEI. In nucleotides, the CDR3 is TGTGCCAGCAGAATCAGTACGCCCCTCCACTTT. The encoded protein is CASRISTPLHF.

The chain has TRBV2 and TRBJ1-1; D perhaps matches TRBD1 (5 bases). Trimming stripped 3 bases from V and 0 bases from J, with 8 bases between. CDR1 and CDR2 (germline): SNHLY, FYNNEI. This CDR3 region has 14 residues. For the CDR3, the DNA is TGTGCCAGCAGTGAGGGGGGGATGAACACTGAAGCTTTCTTT. As protein: CASSEGGMNTEAFF.

This clone was detected once. This chain joins TRBV5-1 and TRBJ1-1, with 9 positions matching TRBD1. CDR3 length: 16 residues. V lost 3 bases, J lost 1 base, and 7 bases stayed unmatched. Germline lookup yields CDR1 SGHRS and CDR2 YFSETQ. The CDR3 nucleotides are TGCGCCAGCAGCTCGTATAGACAGGGGGGGAACACTGAAGCTTTCTTT. Translation gives CASSSYRQGGNTEAFF.

The genes are TRBV6-5 and TRBJ2-7; 10 bases line up with TRBD1. The CDR3 contains 14 residues. V gave up 6 bases and J gave up 4 bases; unmatched junction bases: 6. Germline V lookup: CDR1 MNHEY, CDR2 SVGAGI. CDR3 in DNA: TGTGCCAGCAGCCTTCCGGGACAGGGGTACGAGCAGTACTTC. Translation gives CASSLPGQGYEQYF.

This sequence joins TRBV29-1 and TRBJ1-1; TRBD1 aligns across 9 bases. This CDR3 has 12 residues. In germline, CDR1 is SQVTM, CDR2 ANQGSEA. V lost 2 bases, J lost 11 bases, and 6 bases stayed unmatched. CDR3 DNA sequence: TGCAGCGTTGAACGGTCGGGGACAGGGGCTTTCTTT. Translating it yields CSVERSGTGAFF.

The J gene is TRBJ1-1, the V gene TRBV28, with D possibly matching TRBD1 (6 bases). This CDR3 spans 14 amino acids. The V and J ends lost 3 bases and 1 base respectively, with 9 bases between them. Germline CDR1 reads MDHEN; CDR2 reads SYDVKM. CDR3 DNA: TGTGCCAGCAGTTTTGAAGGGGGGAACACTGAAGCTTTCTTT. Amino acids: CASSFEGGNTEAFF.

This chain connects TRBV11-2 to TRBJ2-1; D uncertain. Germline CDR1 SGHAT, CDR2 FQNNGV. The CDR3 length is 12 residues. V was shortened by 0 bases and J by 12 bases, with 9 bases between the two germline ends. CDR3 protein: CASSLDYGAQFF. The CDR3 DNA reads as TGTGCCAGCAGCTTAGATTACGGTGCGCAGTTCTTC.

The chain links TRBV6-1 to TRBJ2-3; D is uncertain. V gave up 5 bases and J gave up 8 bases, with 8 bases separating them. Germline lookup yields CDR1 MNHNS and CDR2 SASEGT. CDR3 length: 11 amino acids. CDR3 residues: CASSKQSTQYF. In DNA form, the CDR3 reads TGTGCCAGCAGTAAACAGAGTACGCAGTATTTT.

The rearrangement uses TRBV19 and TRBJ2-7; 7 nucleotides agree with TRBD1. Germline V CDR1 and CDR2: LNHDA, SQIVND (reference sequence). This CDR3 comprises 15 residues. J gave up 4 bases and V 6 bases, and 12 bases lay outside the gene matches. CDR3 DNA sequence: TGTGCCAGTAGGGATAAGGGGGCGAAGATGTACGAGCAGTACTTC. Its translation: CASRDKGAKMYEQYF.

V gene TRBV7-8 combines with J gene TRBJ1-6; TRBD1 matches 8 bases. Trimming cost V 4 bases and J 5 bases; bases outside gene matches: 7. CDR1 SGHVS and CDR2 FQNEAQ come from the germline V gene. The CDR3 extends over 16 amino acids. The CDR3 nucleotides read TGTGCCAGCAGCTCGATGGACAGGGAGGATAATTCACCCCTCCACTTT. It is translated as CASSSMDREDNSPLHF.

V and J are TRBV19 and TRBJ2-7; D remains ambiguous. The CDR3 totals 14 residues. Looked up from germline, CDR1 is LNHDA and CDR2 is SQIVND (reference sequence). Trimming shortened V by 5 bases and J by 2 bases, and 13 bases separated the two germline ends. The CDR3 DNA reads as TGTGCCAGTAGTTTCAGCTCGCGGACCTACGAGCAGTACTTC. Amino acids: CASSFSSRTYEQYF.

The chain carries TRBV9 and TRBJ1-2; the D gene is possibly TRBD1 (5 bases). Looked up from germline, CDR1 is SGDLS and CDR2 is YYNGEE. Trimming stripped 0 bases from V and 4 bases from J, with 13 bases between. The CDR3 is made up of 15 amino acids. CDR3: CASSVVVQGRYGYTF. In DNA form, the CDR3 reads TGTGCCAGCAGCGTAGTGGTCCAGGGTCGCTATGGCTACACCTTC.

The V call is TRBV7-8, the J call TRBJ2-3; TRBD2 matches 9 bases. Germline loops: CDR1 SGHVS, CDR2 FQNEAQ. The CDR3 is 19 amino acids. With V trimmed by 1 base and J by 1 base, 12 bases remained unmatched. CDR3 sequence: CASSLDAAGGGRGTDTQYF. The DNA of the CDR3 is TGTGCCAGCAGCTTAGATGCAGCGGGGGGCGGTCGAGGCACAGATACGCAGTATTTT.

The count of this clone is one. The chain joins TRBV20-1 to TRBJ2-3, with unresolved D. CDR1 DFQATT and CDR2 SNEGSKA come from the germline V gene (reference sequence). Trimming removed 3 bases from V and 9 bases from J, with 4 bases in between. CDR3 length: 9 residues. Here the CDR3 reads CSASATQYF. CDR3 coding DNA: TGCAGTGCTAGCGCGACGCAGTATTTT.

The chain recombines TRBV28 with TRBJ1-2; D remains ambiguous. This CDR3 comprises 11 residues. Per the germline V gene, CDR1 is MDHEN and CDR2 is SYDVKM. Trimming cost V 5 bases and J 10 bases, with 11 bases left between them. The CDR3 DNA reads as TGTGCCAGCAGTCGCCTCGGAGTCTACACCTTC. Its translation: CASSRLGVYTF.

This clone was recorded a few times. The chain recombines TRBV6-5 with TRBJ1-2; TRBD1 might be the D (6 bases). This CDR3 is built from 13 residues. V lost 2 bases and J lost 5, with 9 bases in between. Germline V gene lookup returns CDR1 MNHEY and CDR2 SVGAGI. In DNA, the CDR3 is TGTGCCAGCAGTTACGGGACAAGTTATGGCTACACCTTC. Amino acids: CASSYGTSYGYTF.

The genes are TRBV13 and TRBJ2-5; 13 positions match TRBD2. Trimming at V came to 0 bases and at J to 3 bases, leaving 1 base not matched to a gene. Germline V gives CDR1 PRHDT, CDR2 FYEKMQ (reference sequence). The CDR3 totals 16 residues. The CDR3 loop reads CASSLGLAGGKETQYF. CDR3 in DNA: TGTGCCAGCAGCTTAGGACTAGCGGGGGGGAAAGAGACCCAGTACTTC.

The chain recombines TRBV4-3 with TRBJ1-2; the D gene is possibly TRBD1 (6 bases). Germline V gene data show CDR1 as LGHNA and CDR2 as YSLEER. V lost 0 bases and J lost 2, with 13 bases in between. The CDR3 runs to 16 residues. The CDR3 DNA reads TGCGCCAGCAGCCAAGATCAGATAACAGGGAACTATGGCTACACCTTC. This gives the protein CASSQDQITGNYGYTF.

The V gene is TRBV15, the J gene TRBJ2-7, with D maybe TRBD1 (6 bases). The CDR3 totals 14 residues. The germline V and J ends were trimmed by 0 bases and 3 bases, with 9 bases remaining between them. Germline V gene lookup returns CDR1 LNHNV and CDR2 YYDKDF (reference sequence). This CDR3 reads CATSRDRGGYEQYF. The DNA of the CDR3 is TGTGCCACCAGCAGAGACAGGGGCGGCTACGAGCAGTACTTC. Supplemented by reference TRBV15 and TRBJ2-7, the full variable domain reads DAMVIQNPRYQVTQFGKPVTLSCSQTLNHNVMYWYQQKSSQAPKLLFHYYDKDFNNEADTPDNFQSRRPNTSFCFLDIRSPGLGDTAMYLCATSRDRGGYEQYFGPGTRLTVT.

The rearrangement joins TRBV30 to TRBJ2-5, with 14 bases identical to TRBD2. The V gene's germline CDR1 is GTSNPN and CDR2 SVGIG (reference sequence). The CDR3 totals 15 residues. The junction had 6 bases not matched to a gene; V was cut back by 5 bases and J by 4 bases. The DNA for the CDR3 is TGTGCCTGGGCGACTAGCGGGGGGGCAGGAGAGACCCAGTACTTC. This encodes CAWATSGGAGETQYF. The whole variable domain, remainder taken from reference TRBV30 and TRBJ2-5, is SQTIHQWPATLVQPVGSPLSLECTVEGTSNPNLYWYRQAAGRGLQLLFYSVGIGQISSEVPQNLSASRPQDRQFILSSKKLLLSDSGFYLCAWATSGGAGETQYFGPGTRLLVL.

The chain has TRBV10-3 and TRBJ2-3; weak D call: TRBD2 (6 bases). Trimming pared 8 bases from V and 6 bases from J, leaving 9 bases between. Germline V gene lookup returns CDR1 ENHRY and CDR2 SYGVKD. CDR3 size: 11 residues. The CDR3 nucleotides are TGTGCCATCGGGGGGACCGATACGCAGTATTTT. Translated, it gives CAIGGTDTQYF.

The gene calls are TRBV5-1 and TRBJ2-1; D not certain. The CDR3 totals 14 residues. V gave up 0 bases and J gave up 3 bases, with 7 bases separating them. Looked up from germline, CDR1 is SGHRS and CDR2 is YFSETQ. CDR3 sequence reads: CASSLETNYNEQFF. DNA of the CDR3: TGCGCCAGCAGCTTGGAGACAAACTACAATGAGCAGTTCTTC. The variable domain in full, completed from reference TRBV5-1 and TRBJ2-1, reads KAGVTQTPRYLIKTRGQQVTLSCSPISGHRSVSWYQQTPGQGLQFLFEYFSETQRNKGNFPGRFSGRQFSNSRSEMNVSTLELGDSALYLCASSLETNYNEQFFGPGTRLTVL.

The V and J genes are TRBV11-2 and TRBJ1-6, with D unresolved. Trimming took off 11 bases at V and 5 bases at J, with 13 bases between the two ends. Per germline, CDR1 SGHAT and CDR2 FQNNGV. The CDR3 contains 13 residues. The CDR3 DNA reads TGTGCCCTACTAGGTCAACATAATTCACCCCTCCACTTT. Translation gives CALLGQHNSPLHF.

This clone was detected ten times or more. V and J are TRBV4-1 and TRBJ1-3; maybe TRBD1 (5 bases). CDR3 length: 12 residues. V was trimmed by 3 bases and J by 13 bases, leaving 13 bases between them. The germline V gene has CDR1 MGHRA and CDR2 YSYEKL. The CDR3 region has the DNA TGCGCCAGCAGCCACGGCCGGGACTCGATATATTTT. Its translation: CASSHGRDSIYF.

The chain uses TRBV2 and TRBJ2-5; D possibly corresponds to TRBD2 (5 bases). Germline CDR1 SNHLY, CDR2 FYNNEI. The CDR3 has 14 residues. Trimming stripped 3 bases from V and 4 bases from J, with 12 bases between. The CDR3 DNA reads as TGTGCCAGCAGTGATAGAGGGTCCGTAGAGACCCAGTACTTC. Its translation: CASSDRGSVETQYF.